Described below is a single TCR beta chain sequence and its context. What it recognizes is unknown. The CDR3 loop spans 15 amino acids. CDR1 is PRHDT and CDR2 is FYEKMQ in the germline V gene (reference sequence). V dropped 4 bases and J dropped 8; count of bases not matched to a gene: 8. This sample is drawn from a study of blood T cells in healthy people across ages. Study context: Template switching recovered approximately one barcoded beta molecule for every two T cells.

A second PCR, run for about 7 to 11 cycles, used a sample-barcoded 5' primer plus a J-beta primer mix. Each CDR3 protein is one row after TCRdb ran MiXCR on the 5' RACE reads. The sample lists 650,000 to 950,000 distinct CDR3 sequences, 44% occurring once. Drawn from each donor were approximately 9.5 milliliters of peripheral blood. General observations from the study: Diversity estimates from one million T cells were considered underestimates.

Material for sequencing was blood. The receptor was isolated from a man in his 60s in good health. The chain employs TRBV13 and TRBJ2-1, with 10 bases lining up with TRBD2. The CDR3 region is CASSSRQRGGDEQFF. Here the CDR3 DNA reads TGTGCCAGCAGCTCCCGGCAGCGGGGGGGCGATGAGCAGTTCTTC.